The TCR beta chain under discussion was sequenced for a study of blood T cell repertoires in COVID-19. Under the authors' procedure: How many nucleated cells were present was estimated from reference gene primer amplification. Repertoires were generated with immunoSEQ multiplex PCR, while TCRdb's copy carries only in-frame clones and drops some. D and trimming come from the DNA, and the V and J calls and clone size come from that table. The table records roughly 400,000 clones, 90% to 95% of them present only once. This CDR3 is 17 amino acids long. V shed 6 bases and J 4 bases; nucleotides not matched to a gene: 18. Germline CDR1 reads LGHNT; CDR2 reads FRNRAP. Participants classified as exposed had met a COVID-19 case within 2 weeks before study entry.

The chain has TRBV12-5 and TRBJ2-7; 7 bases fit TRBD2. The sample comprised PBMCs or T cells enriched from blood (not recorded which). This TCR was sampled from a woman between 35 and 50 years old who had been exposed to COVID-19. Here the CDR3 DNA reads TGTGCTAGTGGCGTCGGCGGGCCCGGACTAGACTTTTACGAGCAGTACTTC. This translates into CASGVGGPGLDFYEQYF.